This T cell receptor (beta chain) was retrieved from a study of CD8+CD57+ T cells in acquired aplastic anemia. Overall study: An average of roughly 2.9 ug of DNA was obtained from sorted CD4+ and CD8+ cells.

Study findings and constraints: Patient and control CD8+ Simpson's diversity was not significantly different.

V was clipped by 6 bases and J by 6 bases, with 12 bases between them. The CDR3 is 11 amino acids. Germline V lookup: CDR1 DFQATT, CDR2 SNEGSKA (reference sequence). There are many counts of this clonotype. The antigen is not known. The TCR beta profiling, which covered VDJ combination and CDR3 sequence, was carried out using genomic DNA as the template. TCRdb reanalysed the reads using MiXCR and keeps one entry per CDR3 protein. The data contain around 230,000 distinct CDR3 sequences, 60% to 65% of them singletons. Material for sequencing was sorted CD4+, CD8+, or CD8+CD57+ T cells (not recorded which) from PBMCs. This receptor was identified in a human donor in good health. This chain links TRBV20-1 with TRBJ2-7; D is possibly TRBD1 (6 bases). The CDR3 sequence: CSAAGESEQYF. CDR3 sequence (DNA): TGCAGTGCCGCAGGGGAATCCGAGCAGTACTTC.